This TCR beta chain was documented in a study of T cell repertoires in cytomegalovirus infection. Study-wide points: HLA-C-restricted CMV-specific TCR beta clonotypes were dominant in the ex vivo response.

The V gene lost 10 bases and the J gene lost 4 bases, with 16 bases spanning the gap. The CDR3 runs 13 residues. CDR1 is ENHRY and CDR2 is SYGVKD in the germline V gene. This clonotype was observed a few times. What it binds is not known. MiXCR was run by TCRdb on the reads, yielding one entry per CDR3 protein. The table records fewer than 550,000 distinct CDR3 sequences, more than 20% of them present only once. The genes are TRBV10-3 and TRBJ1-2; tentative D call: TRBD1 (5 bases). The clonotype originates from a human donor in good health (CMV status not recorded). Some clones in this sample may be carry-over from other donors' samples. Material: PBMCs. DNA for the CDR3: TGTGCCACCACCAGGGAGTCGGGCTATGGCTACACCTTC. Translation: CATTRESGYGYTF.